This TCR beta chain stems from a study of T cells in Graves' hyperthyroidism and ophthalmopathy. The germline gives CDR1 DFQATT, CDR2 SNEGSKA (reference sequence). With 1 base removed from V and 5 bases from J, the gap between germline ends came to 15 bases. The CDR3 is 15 residues long. The source material, RNA transcripts, was used to amplify TCR beta CDR3 regions. A set of HTBI primers served as the primers for a first-round RT-PCR of the TCR CDR3. TCRdb re-derived calls from the multiplex PCR reads in MiXCR, one entry per CDR3 protein. The sample includes over 500,000 distinct CDR3 sequences, 11% to 15% of them seen just once. Together with thyroid ultrasound, orbital computed tomography, serum thyroxine and TRAb, clinical symptoms were used for diagnoses.

The chain combines TRBV20-1 with TRBJ1-5, with D tentatively TRBD1 (5 bases). Sequencing input: blood. This receptor was identified in a woman between 35 and 50 years old with Graves' hyperthyroidism. The chain's CDR3 is CSARGRGISDQPQHF. In DNA, the CDR3 is TGCAGTGCTAGAGGTCGGGGGATTAGTGATCAGCCCCAGCATTTT.